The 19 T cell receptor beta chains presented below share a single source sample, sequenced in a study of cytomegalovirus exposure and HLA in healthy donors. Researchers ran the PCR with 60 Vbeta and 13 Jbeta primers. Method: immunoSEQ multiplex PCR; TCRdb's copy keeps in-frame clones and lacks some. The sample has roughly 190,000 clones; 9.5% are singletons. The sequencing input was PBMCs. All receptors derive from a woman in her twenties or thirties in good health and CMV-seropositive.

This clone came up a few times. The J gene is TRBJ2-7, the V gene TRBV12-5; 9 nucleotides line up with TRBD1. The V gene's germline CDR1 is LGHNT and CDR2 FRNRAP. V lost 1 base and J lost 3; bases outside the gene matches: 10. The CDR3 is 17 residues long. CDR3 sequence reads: CASGLEPGTGYYYEQYF. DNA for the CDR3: TGTGCTAGTGGTTTGGAACCCGGGACAGGGTATTACTACGAGCAGTACTTC.

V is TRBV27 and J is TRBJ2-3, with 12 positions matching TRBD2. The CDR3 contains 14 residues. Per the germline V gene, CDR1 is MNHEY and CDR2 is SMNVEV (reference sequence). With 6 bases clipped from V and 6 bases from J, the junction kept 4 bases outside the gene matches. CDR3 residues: CASSTSGRRDTQYF. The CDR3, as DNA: TGTGCCAGCAGCACTAGCGGGAGGAGGGATACGCAGTATTTT.

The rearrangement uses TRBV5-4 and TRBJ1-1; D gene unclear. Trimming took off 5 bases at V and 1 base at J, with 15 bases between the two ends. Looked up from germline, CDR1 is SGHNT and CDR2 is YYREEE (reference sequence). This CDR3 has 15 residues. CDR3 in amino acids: CASSREVGQNTEAFF. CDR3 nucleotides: TGTGCCAGCAGTAGAGAGGTGGGTCAGAACACTGAAGCTTTCTTT.

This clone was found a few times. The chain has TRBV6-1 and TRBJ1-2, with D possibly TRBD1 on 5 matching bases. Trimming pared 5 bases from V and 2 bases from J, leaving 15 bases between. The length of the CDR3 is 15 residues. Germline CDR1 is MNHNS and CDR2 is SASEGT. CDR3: CASSLGQGPNYGYTF. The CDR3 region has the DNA TGTGCCAGCAGTCTGGGGCAGGGCCCAAACTATGGCTACACCTTC.

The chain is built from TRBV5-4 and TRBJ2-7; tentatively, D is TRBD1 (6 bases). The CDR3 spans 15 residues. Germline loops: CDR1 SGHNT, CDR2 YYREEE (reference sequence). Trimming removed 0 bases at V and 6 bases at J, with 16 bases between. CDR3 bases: TGTGCCAGCAGCTTGGTGAAGGGGGAACGCGGCGAGCAGTACTTC. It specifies CASSLVKGERGEQYF.

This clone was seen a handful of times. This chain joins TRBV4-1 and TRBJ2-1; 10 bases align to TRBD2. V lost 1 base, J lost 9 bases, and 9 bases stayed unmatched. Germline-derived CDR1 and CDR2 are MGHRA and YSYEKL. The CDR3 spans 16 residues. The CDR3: CASSQVASGSRSEQFF. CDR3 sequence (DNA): TGCGCCAGCAGCCAAGTCGCTAGCGGGAGTAGAAGTGAGCAGTTCTTC.

The CDR3 is CASSEETASGNTIYF. In nucleotides, the CDR3 is TGTGCCAGCAGTGAAGAGACAGCTTCTGGAAACACCATATATTTT. The chain has TRBV6-1 and TRBJ1-3; tentative D call: TRBD1 (5 bases). Germline assignment: CDR1 MNHNS and CDR2 SASEGT. The CDR3 totals 15 residues. The V end was cut by 1 base, the J end by 1 base, with 8 bases between.

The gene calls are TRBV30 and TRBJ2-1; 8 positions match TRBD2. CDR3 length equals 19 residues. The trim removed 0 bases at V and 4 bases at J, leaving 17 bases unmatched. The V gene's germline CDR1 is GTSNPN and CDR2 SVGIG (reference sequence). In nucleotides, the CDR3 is TGTGCCTGGAGTGTATACGGGGGGGACGGTGGGAGGGCATACAATGAGCAGTTCTTC. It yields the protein CAWSVYGGDGGRAYNEQFF.

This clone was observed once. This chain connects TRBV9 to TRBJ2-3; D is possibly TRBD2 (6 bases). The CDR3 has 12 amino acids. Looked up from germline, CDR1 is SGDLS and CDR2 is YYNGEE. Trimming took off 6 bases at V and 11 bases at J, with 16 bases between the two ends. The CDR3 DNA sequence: TGTGCCAGCACGGGGGAGCAATGGAAGCAGTATTTT. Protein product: CASTGEQWKQYF.

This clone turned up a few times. The DNA of the CDR3 is TGTGCCAGTAGTATAGCCCCACAGGGGGGCAACTATGGCTACACCTTC. The encoded protein is CASSIAPQGGNYGYTF. V gene TRBV19 combines with J gene TRBJ1-2, with 8 bases aligning to TRBD1. V gave up 1 base and J gave up 2 bases; unmatched junction bases: 6. CDR3 length equals 16 residues. Germline CDR1 reads LNHDA; CDR2 reads SQIVND (reference sequence).

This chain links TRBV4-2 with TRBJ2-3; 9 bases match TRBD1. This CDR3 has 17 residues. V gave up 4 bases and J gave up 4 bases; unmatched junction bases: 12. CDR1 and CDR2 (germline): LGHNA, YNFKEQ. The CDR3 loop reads CASSLLTDRGGSDTQYF. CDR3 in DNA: TGTGCCAGCAGCCTTCTCACGGACAGGGGTGGGTCAGATACGCAGTATTTT.

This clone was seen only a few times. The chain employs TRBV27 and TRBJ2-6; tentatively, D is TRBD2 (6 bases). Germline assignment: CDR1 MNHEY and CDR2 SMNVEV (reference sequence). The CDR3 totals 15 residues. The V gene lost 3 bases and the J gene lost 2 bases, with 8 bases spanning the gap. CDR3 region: CASSLEGTGANVLTF. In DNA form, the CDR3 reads TGTGCCAGCAGTTTGGAGGGTACTGGGGCCAACGTCCTGACTTTC.

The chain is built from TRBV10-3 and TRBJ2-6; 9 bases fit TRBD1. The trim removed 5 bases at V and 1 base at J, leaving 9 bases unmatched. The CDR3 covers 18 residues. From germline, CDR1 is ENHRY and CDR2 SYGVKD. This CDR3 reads CAISTDRGILSGANVLTF. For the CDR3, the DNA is TGTGCCATCAGTACCGACAGGGGGATCCTGTCTGGGGCCAACGTCCTGACTTTC.

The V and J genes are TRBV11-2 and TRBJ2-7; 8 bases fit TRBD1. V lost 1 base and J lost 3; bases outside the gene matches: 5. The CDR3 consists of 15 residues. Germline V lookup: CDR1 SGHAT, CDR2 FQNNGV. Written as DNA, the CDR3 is TGTGCCAGCAGCTTAGGGGCCGGGACAGGCTACGAGCAGTACTTC. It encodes CASSLGAGTGYEQYF. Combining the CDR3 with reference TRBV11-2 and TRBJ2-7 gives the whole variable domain EAGVAQSPRYKIIEKRQSVAFWCNPISGHATLYWYQQILGQGPKLLIQFQNNGVVDDSQLPKDRFSAERLKGVDSTLKIQPAKLEDSAVYLCASSLGAGTGYEQYFGPGTRLTVT.

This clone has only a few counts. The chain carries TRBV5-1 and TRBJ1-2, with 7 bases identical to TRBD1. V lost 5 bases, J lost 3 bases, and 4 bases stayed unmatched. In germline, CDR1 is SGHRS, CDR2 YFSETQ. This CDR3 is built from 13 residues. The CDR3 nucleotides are TGCGCCAGCAGTTCGGGACAGCACTATGGCTACACCTTC. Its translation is CASSSGQHYGYTF.

The CDR3 here is CASSLRRDGYTF. The CDR3, as DNA: TGTGCCAGCAGCTTGAGGAGGGACGGCTACACCTTC. V usage is TRBV5-4 and J usage is TRBJ1-2, with TRBD1 as a possible D gene (5 bases). V lost 1 base, J lost 8 bases, and 9 bases lay in between. This CDR3 spans 12 amino acids. Germline-derived CDR1 and CDR2 are SGHNT and YYREEE (reference sequence).

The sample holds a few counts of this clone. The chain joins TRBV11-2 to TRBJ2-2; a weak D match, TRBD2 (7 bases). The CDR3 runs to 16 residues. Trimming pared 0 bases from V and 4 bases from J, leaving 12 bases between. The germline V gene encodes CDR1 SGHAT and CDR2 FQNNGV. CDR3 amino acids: CASSLERGRITGELFF. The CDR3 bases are TGTGCCAGCAGCTTAGAGCGGGGGCGAATCACCGGGGAGCTGTTTTTT.

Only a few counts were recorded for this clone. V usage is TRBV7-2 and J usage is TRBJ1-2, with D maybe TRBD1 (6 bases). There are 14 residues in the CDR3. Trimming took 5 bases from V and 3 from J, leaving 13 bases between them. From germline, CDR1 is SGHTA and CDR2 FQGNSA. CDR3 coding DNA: TGTGCCAGCAGCCCCTACAGGGCTGACTATGGCTACACCTTC. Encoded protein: CASSPYRADYGYTF.

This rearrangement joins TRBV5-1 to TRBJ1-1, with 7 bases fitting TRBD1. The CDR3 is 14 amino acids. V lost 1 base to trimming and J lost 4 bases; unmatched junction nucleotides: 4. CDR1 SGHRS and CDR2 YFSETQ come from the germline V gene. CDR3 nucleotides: TGCGCCAGCAGCTTGACAGGGGAGCGCACTGAAGCTTTCTTT. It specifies CASSLTGERTEAFF.